One and the same sample provided the 23 T cell receptor beta chains below, sequenced in a study of T cell repertoires in cytomegalovirus infection. TCRdb reprocessed the reads via MiXCR and lists one record per CDR3 protein. The sample has some 400,000 distinct CDR3 sequences, 15% to 20% seen once. The sequenced material came from PBMCs. These receptor sequences come from a human donor in good health (CMV status not recorded). Some clones in this sample may be carry-over from other donors' samples.

The genes are TRBV12-3 or TRBV12-4 and TRBJ1-5; perhaps TRBD1 as D (5 bases). Trimming removed 2 bases at V and 6 bases at J, with 11 bases between. The CDR3 runs to 14 residues. The CDR3 bases are TGTGCCAGCAGTTTAAGGGGTCAGGGTCAGCCCCAGCATTTT. The encoded protein is CASSLRGQGQPQHF.

The chain couples TRBV7-9 to TRBJ2-1; D ambiguous. The CDR3 is 13 residues long. The germline V gene encodes CDR1 SEHNR and CDR2 FQNEAQ (reference sequence). V gave up 8 bases and J gave up 0 bases, with 8 bases separating them. This chain's CDR3 is CASPTNSYNEQFF. The CDR3, as DNA: TGTGCCAGCCCTACGAACTCCTACAATGAGCAGTTCTTC.

This sequence joins TRBV15 and TRBJ2-1; D perhaps matches TRBD2 (5 bases). CDR1 and CDR2 (germline): LNHNV, YYDKDF (reference sequence). The CDR3 contains 17 residues. The V end lost 5 bases, the J end lost 6 bases, and 23 bases lay between the germline ends. The CDR3 protein is CATSQMGRGFPSNEQFF. The CDR3 bases are TGTGCCACCAGCCAGATGGGCCGGGGTTTCCCCTCCAATGAGCAGTTCTTC.

The chain links TRBV4-1 to TRBJ1-2; D is ambiguous. Trimming left V 1 base short and J 10 bases short, with 22 bases between. The length of the CDR3 is 16 residues. Germline V gives CDR1 MGHRA, CDR2 YSYEKL. The CDR3 spells CASSQVIIETAVDYTF. The CDR3 DNA sequence: TGCGCCAGCAGCCAAGTGATTATTGAGACGGCTGTCGACTACACCTTC.

This sequence joins TRBV7-8 and TRBJ2-5; 9 nucleotides align to TRBD2. V lost 5 bases to trimming and J lost 4 bases; unmatched junction nucleotides: 11. The V gene's germline CDR1 is SGHVS and CDR2 FQNEAQ. The CDR3 covers 16 residues. CDR3 coding DNA: TGTGCCAGCAGCCCCTCTGGCGGGAGGGCCCGAGAGACCCAGTACTTC. Its translation: CASSPSGGRARETQYF.

This rearrangement joins TRBV5-6 to TRBJ1-5; 9 nucleotides line up with TRBD1. The CDR3 consists of 17 residues. Unmatched junction bases numbered 11, after V lost 0 bases and J lost 7 bases. Germline V gives CDR1 SGHDT, CDR2 YYEEEE. CDR3 coding DNA: TGTGCCAGCAGCTTGGAAACAGGGGGCACGACCGGCCAGCCCCAGCATTTT. Protein sequence: CASSLETGGTTGQPQHF. Using reference TRBV5-6 and TRBJ1-5 for the parts outside the CDR3, the full variable domain is DAGVTQSPTHLIKTRGQQVTLRCSPKSGHDTVSWYQQALGQGPQFIFQYYEEEERQRGNFPDRFSGHQFPNYSSELNVNALLLGDSALYLCASSLETGGTTGQPQHFGDGTRLSIL.

This clonotype was observed at least ten times. This chain uses TRBV12-5 with TRBJ2-1, with 10 bases that match TRBD2. Germline-derived CDR1 and CDR2 are LGHNT and FRNRAP. Trimming cost V 0 bases and J 4 bases; bases outside gene matches: 6. The CDR3 extends over 17 amino acids. CDR3 loop: CASGLVISGRSYNEQFF. CDR3 coding DNA: TGTGCTAGTGGTTTGGTTATTAGCGGGAGGTCATACAATGAGCAGTTCTTC.

This chain links TRBV6-5 with TRBJ2-5, with 11 bases that match TRBD2. Per germline, CDR1 MNHEY and CDR2 SVGAGI. With V trimmed by 2 bases and J by 6 bases, 8 bases remained unmatched. The CDR3 sequence is 16 residues long. The DNA for the CDR3 is TGTGCCAGCAGTTACAATAGCGGGAGGGCCGAGCAGACCCAGTACTTC. It yields the protein CASSYNSGRAEQTQYF.

This clonotype has a count of ten or more. The genes are TRBV7-2 and TRBJ2-7; D tentatively fits TRBD1 or TRBD2 (5 bases each). Germline V gene data show CDR1 as SGHTA and CDR2 as FQGNSA. The V and J ends lost 1 base and 3 bases respectively, with 16 bases between them. The CDR3 sequence is 16 residues long. In nucleotides, the CDR3 is TGTGCCAGCAGCTTAGTAGGGGCAGGGACCTTCTACGAGCAGTACTTC. Encoded protein: CASSLVGAGTFYEQYF.

This clonotype was observed a handful of times. J is TRBJ2-1 and V is TRBV3-1, with 10 nucleotides matching TRBD2. CDR3 size: 15 residues. Germline CDR1 reads LGHDT; CDR2 reads YNNKEL (reference sequence). V was pared by 5 bases and J by 1 base, with 2 bases of the junction left unmatched. In nucleotides, the CDR3 is TGTGCCAGCAGCAATAGCGGGGGGTCCTACAATGAGCAGTTCTTC. This translates into CASSNSGGSYNEQFF.

This clonotype was found a few times. This rearrangement joins TRBV6-2 or TRBV6-3 to TRBJ1-1, with D hard to call. This CDR3 has 16 residues. The V end lost 2 bases, the J end lost 0 bases, and 13 bases lay between the germline ends. CDR1 and CDR2 (germline): MNHEY, SVGEGT. The CDR3 here is CASSYERMRLNTEAFF. The CDR3 coding sequence is TGTGCCAGCAGTTACGAGCGAATGAGATTGAACACTGAAGCTTTCTTT.

A few counts support this clonotype. The genes are TRBV6-2 or TRBV6-3 and TRBJ2-7; 8 bases match TRBD1. The CDR3 contains 14 residues. Germline V gene lookup returns CDR1 MNHEY and CDR2 SVGEGT. The V segment lost 6 bases and the J segment 2 bases; nucleotides outside the gene matches: 6. CDR3 DNA: TGTGCCAGCAGCTGGACAGGGCAAGCCTACGAGCAGTACTTC. Its translation: CASSWTGQAYEQYF.

This clonotype has only a few counts. CDR3 loop: CASSPNRGYGYTF. In DNA form, the CDR3 reads TGTGCCAGCAGTCCAAATAGGGGCTATGGCTACACCTTC. The chain carries TRBV12-3 or TRBV12-4 and TRBJ1-2, with D possibly matching TRBD1 (5 bases). V was clipped by 5 bases and J by 4 bases, with 11 bases between them. The CDR3 consists of 13 residues.

There are a few counts of this clonotype. The V call is TRBV6-6, the J call TRBJ2-7; D may be TRBD2 (5 bases). CDR3 length equals 16 residues. V gave up 0 bases and J gave up 4 bases, with 16 bases separating them. Germline CDR1 MNHNY, CDR2 SVGAGI (reference sequence). CDR3 in amino acids: CASSYSRAGGGYEQYF. For the CDR3, the DNA is TGTGCCAGCAGTTACTCGAGGGCCGGCGGAGGTTACGAGCAGTACTTC.

This clonotype was detected many times. The chain carries TRBV6-5 and TRBJ2-5; no reliable D call. Trimming stripped 0 bases from V and 5 bases from J, with 4 bases between. The CDR3 covers 12 residues. Germline values: CDR1 MNHEY, CDR2 SVGAGI. The CDR3 DNA reads as TGTGCCAGCAGTTACTCGATGGAGACCCAGTACTTC. Translated, it gives CASSYSMETQYF.

This clonotype was counted many times. This CDR3 reads CASSLSSWRSEAFF. The CDR3 nucleotides are TGTGCCAGCAGTTTATCAAGTTGGCGTAGTGAAGCTTTCTTT. The chain joins TRBV27 to TRBJ1-1; no firm D call. The CDR3 has 14 amino acids. Between the trimmed V and J ends, which lost 0 bases and 7 bases, there was a span of 12 bases. Germline CDR1 reads MNHEY; CDR2 reads SMNVEV (reference sequence).

The V gene is TRBV27, the J gene TRBJ2-7; tentatively, D is TRBD2 (5 bases). This CDR3 spans 15 amino acids. V lost 6 bases, J lost 3 bases, and 18 bases lay in between. The germline V gene has CDR1 MNHEY and CDR2 SMNVEV (reference sequence). The CDR3 protein is CASSPSGNTFYEQYF. For the CDR3, the DNA is TGTGCCAGCAGCCCTTCGGGGAACACGTTCTACGAGCAGTACTTC.

There are many counts of this clonotype. This rearrangement joins TRBV7-2 to TRBJ2-2, with D tentatively TRBD2 (5 bases). The CDR3 is made up of 17 amino acids. Germline CDR1 is SGHTA and CDR2 is FQGNSA. V was trimmed by 3 bases and J by 6 bases, leaving 20 bases between them. CDR3 residues: CASSFTGYGEVAGELFF. The CDR3, as DNA: TGTGCCAGCAGCTTTACGGGATACGGGGAAGTTGCCGGGGAGCTGTTTTTT.

The V gene is TRBV29-1, the J gene TRBJ2-1, with D possibly being TRBD1 (6 bases). Trimming pared 6 bases from V and 4 bases from J, leaving 13 bases between. This CDR3 has 13 amino acids. Germline CDR1 reads SQVTM; CDR2 reads ANQGSEA. CDR3 bases: TGCAGCGTCGCCGCGGACAGTTACAATGAGCAGTTCTTC. Translation: CSVAADSYNEQFF.

This clonotype was counted only a few times. The CDR3 reads CAIAGRDRGSEQYF. The CDR3 region has the DNA TGTGCCATCGCGGGCCGGGACAGGGGGAGCGAGCAGTACTTC. The chain uses TRBV10-3 and TRBJ2-7; TRBD1 aligns across 11 bases. This CDR3 has 14 residues. Germline CDR1 is ENHRY and CDR2 is SYGVKD. J was trimmed by 6 bases and V by 8 bases; bases with no gene match: 9.

The rearrangement uses TRBV19 and TRBJ1-3; no clear D. The V end lost 2 bases, the J end lost 0 bases, and 11 bases lay between the germline ends. Per germline, CDR1 LNHDA and CDR2 SQIVND (reference sequence). This CDR3 is built from 16 residues. DNA of the CDR3: TGTGCCAGTAGTATACAGGCCGGCGCCTCTGGAAACACCATATATTTT. Residues: CASSIQAGASGNTIYF.

This chain connects TRBV20-1 to TRBJ2-1, with 8 bases identical to TRBD2. J gave up 4 bases and V 0 bases, and 5 bases lay outside the gene matches. The CDR3 is 15 residues long. From germline, CDR1 is DFQATT and CDR2 SNEGSKA (reference sequence). CDR3 DNA: TGCAGTGCTAGAGATCTGGCTAGCGGGTACAATGAGCAGTTCTTC. It encodes CSARDLASGYNEQFF.

The sample holds a few counts of this clonotype. The V gene is TRBV20-1, the J gene TRBJ2-1, with D perhaps matching TRBD2 (5 bases). Germline V gene lookup returns CDR1 DFQATT and CDR2 SNEGSKA (reference sequence). V lost 3 bases, J lost 4 bases, and 19 bases lay in between. This CDR3 has 16 residues. The CDR3 DNA reads TGCAGTGCTAGCCCCCCGACTGGGAGACTATACAATGAGCAGTTCTTC. This sequence encodes CSASPPTGRLYNEQFF.